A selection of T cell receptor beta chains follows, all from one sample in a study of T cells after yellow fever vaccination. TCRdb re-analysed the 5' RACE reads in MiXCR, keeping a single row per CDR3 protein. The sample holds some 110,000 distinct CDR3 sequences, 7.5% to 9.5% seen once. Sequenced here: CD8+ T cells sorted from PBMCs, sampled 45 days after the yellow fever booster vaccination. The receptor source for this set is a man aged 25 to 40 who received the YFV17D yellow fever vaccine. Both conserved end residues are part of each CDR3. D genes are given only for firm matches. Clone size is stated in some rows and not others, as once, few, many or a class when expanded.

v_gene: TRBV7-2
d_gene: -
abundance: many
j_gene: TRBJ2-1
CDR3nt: TGTGCCAGCAGCTTGGGGGCTTACAATGAGCAGTTCTTC
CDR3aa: CASSLGAYNEQFF

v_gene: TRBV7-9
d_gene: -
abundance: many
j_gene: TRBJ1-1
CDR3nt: TGTGCCAGCCGGACCGTTGGGGGCACTGAAGCTTTCTTT
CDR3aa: CASRTVGGTEAFF

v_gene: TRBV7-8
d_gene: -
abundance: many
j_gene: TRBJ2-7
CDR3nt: TGTGCCAGCACCCCTTTGGCCACAGGGCCGAAAGGGCAGTACTTC
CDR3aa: CASTPLATGPKGQYF

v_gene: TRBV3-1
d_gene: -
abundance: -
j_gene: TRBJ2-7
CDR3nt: TGTGCCAGCAGCCCCATCCCCGGACAGCTATACGAGCAGTACTTC
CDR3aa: CASSPIPGQLYEQYF

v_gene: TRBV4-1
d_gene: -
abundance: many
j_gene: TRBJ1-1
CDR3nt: TGCGCCAGCAGCCAAACACAGCTGAACACTGAAGCTTTCTTT
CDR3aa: CASSQTQLNTEAFF

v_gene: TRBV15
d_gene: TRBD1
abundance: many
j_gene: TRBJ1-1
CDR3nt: TGTGCCACCAGCAGAGAAGACAGGGATGAAGCTTTCTTT
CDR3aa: CATSREDRDEAFF

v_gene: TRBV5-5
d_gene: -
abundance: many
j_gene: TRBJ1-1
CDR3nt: TGTGCCAGCAGCTTGGCTTACAGCGGGGAAGCTTTCTTT
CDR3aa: CASSLAYSGEAFF

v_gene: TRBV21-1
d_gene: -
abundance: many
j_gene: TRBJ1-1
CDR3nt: TGTGCCAGCAGCACAAAGGGGGTAAAAGGTCTCTTT
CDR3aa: CASSTKGVKGLF

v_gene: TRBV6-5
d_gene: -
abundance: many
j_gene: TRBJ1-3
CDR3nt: TGTGCCAGCAGTTCCCAATTGGGGGGAGGTGGAAACACCATATATTTT
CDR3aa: CASSSQLGGGGNTIYF

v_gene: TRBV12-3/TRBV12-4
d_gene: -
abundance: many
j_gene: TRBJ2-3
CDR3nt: TGTGCCAGCAGCTACCTGGTGACGGGGGACACAGATACGCAGTATTTT
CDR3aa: CASSYLVTGDTDTQYF

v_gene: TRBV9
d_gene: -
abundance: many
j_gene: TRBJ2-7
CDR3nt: TGTGCCAGCAGCGCTGCCACCTCCTACGAGCAGTACTTC
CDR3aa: CASSAATSYEQYF

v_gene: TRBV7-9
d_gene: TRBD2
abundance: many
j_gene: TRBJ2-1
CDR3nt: TGTGCCAGCAGCTTAGCGCGGGAGGGCCTCAGGGAGCAGTTCTTC
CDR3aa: CASSLAREGLREQFF

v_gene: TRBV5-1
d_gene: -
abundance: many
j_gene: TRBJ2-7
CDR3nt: TGCGCCAGCTCAAGCACCCCCGGGAGTAACGAGCAGTACTTC
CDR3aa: CASSSTPGSNEQYF

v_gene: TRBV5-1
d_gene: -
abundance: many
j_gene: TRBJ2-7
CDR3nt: TGCGCCAGCAGATCCAAAGACGGGAGCTCCTACGAGCAGTACTTC
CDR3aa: CASRSKDGSSYEQYF

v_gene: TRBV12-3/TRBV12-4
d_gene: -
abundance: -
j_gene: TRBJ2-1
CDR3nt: TGTGCCAGCAGTTTAAATAAGGAGGGGTTAGCGATCGGTGATGAGCAGTTCTTC
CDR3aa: CASSLNKEGLAIGDEQFF

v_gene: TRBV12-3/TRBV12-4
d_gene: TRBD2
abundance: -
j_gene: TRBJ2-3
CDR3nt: TGTGTCAGCAGTCTACTAGCGGGAGCCACAGATACGCAGTATTTT
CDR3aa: CVSSLLAGATDTQYF

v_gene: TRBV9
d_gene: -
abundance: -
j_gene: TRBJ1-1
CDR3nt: TGTGCCAGCAGCGAAGCCTTATCCACTGAAGCTTTCTTT
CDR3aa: CASSEALSTEAFF

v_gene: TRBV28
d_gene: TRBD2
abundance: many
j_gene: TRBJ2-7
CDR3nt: TGTGCCAGCACCTTTACCGGGACTAGCGTACCCGGATCCTACGAGCAGTACTTC
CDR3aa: CASTFTGTSVPGSYEQYF

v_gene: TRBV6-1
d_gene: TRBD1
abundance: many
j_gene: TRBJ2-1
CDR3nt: TGTGCCACCCAAATAGGACAGGGAACTTACAATGAGCAGTTCTTC
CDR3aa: CATQIGQGTYNEQFF

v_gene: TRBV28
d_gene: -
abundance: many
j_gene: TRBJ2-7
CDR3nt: TGTGCCAGCAGTTTCAAGGCATACGAGCAGTACTTC
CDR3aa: CASSFKAYEQYF

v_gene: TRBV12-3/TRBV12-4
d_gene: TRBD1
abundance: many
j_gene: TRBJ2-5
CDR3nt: TGTGCCAGCGCCGTGTATGACGGGACAGGGGGGGAGACCCAGTACTTC
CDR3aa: CASAVYDGTGGETQYF

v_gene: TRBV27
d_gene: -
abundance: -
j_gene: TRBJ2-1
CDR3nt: TGTGCCAGCAGTTTTCTCACTGAGCAGTTCTTC
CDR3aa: CASSFLTEQFF

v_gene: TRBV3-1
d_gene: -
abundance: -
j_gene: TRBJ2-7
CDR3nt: TGTGCCAGCAGCCACGGTCCCCTCGAGCAGTACTTC
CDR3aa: CASSHGPLEQYF

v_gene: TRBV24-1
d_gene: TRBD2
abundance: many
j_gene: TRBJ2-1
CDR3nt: TGTGCCACCCAGGTGAGAGCGGGAGGGACTCAGCTGTTCTTC
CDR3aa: CATQVRAGGTQLFF

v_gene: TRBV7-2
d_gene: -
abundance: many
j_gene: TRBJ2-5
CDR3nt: TGTGCCAGCAGCTTCGCTAGCGAAGAGACCCAGTACTTC
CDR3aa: CASSFASEETQYF

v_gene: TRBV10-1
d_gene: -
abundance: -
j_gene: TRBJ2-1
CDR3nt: TGCGCCAGCAGTGAGTCGGGCGGCCCGAGGGGGAATGAGCAGTTCTTC
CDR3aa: CASSESGGPRGNEQFF

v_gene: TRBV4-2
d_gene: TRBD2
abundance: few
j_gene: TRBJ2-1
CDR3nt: TGTGCCAGCAGCCCCAGGGGGCTAGCGGGAGGGAGGAATGAGCAGTTCTTC
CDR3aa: CASSPRGLAGGRNEQFF